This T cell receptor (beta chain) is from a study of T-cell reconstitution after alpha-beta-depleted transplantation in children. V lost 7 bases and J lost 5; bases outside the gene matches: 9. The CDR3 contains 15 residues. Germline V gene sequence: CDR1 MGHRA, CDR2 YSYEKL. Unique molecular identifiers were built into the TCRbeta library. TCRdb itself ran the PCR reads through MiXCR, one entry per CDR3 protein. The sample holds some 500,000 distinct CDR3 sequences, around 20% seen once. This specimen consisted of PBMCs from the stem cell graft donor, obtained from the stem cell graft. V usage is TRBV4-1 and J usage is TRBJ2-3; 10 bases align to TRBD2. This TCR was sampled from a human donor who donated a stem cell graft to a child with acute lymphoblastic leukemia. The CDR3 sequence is CASTRLAGVGDTQYF. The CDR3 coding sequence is TGCGCCAGCACCCGGCTAGCGGGAGTGGGAGATACGCAGTATTTT.